This TCR beta chain was identified in a study of T-cell reconstitution after alpha-beta-depleted transplantation in children. Preparation of the TCRbeta library involved a method that used unique molecular identifiers. TCRdb reprocessed the PCR reads via MiXCR and lists one record per CDR3 protein. Seen here are about 640,000 distinct CDR3 sequences, 16% observed once, and the top ten hold 0.9% to 1.2%. Germline CDR1 reads SGHRS; CDR2 reads YFSETQ. Between the trimmed V and J ends, which lost 3 bases and 2 bases, there was a span of 9 bases. The CDR3 spans 13 residues. The chain uses TRBV5-1 and TRBJ2-7, with no clear D. The sequencing here drew on PBMCs from the stem cell graft donor, taken from the stem cell graft. This clonotype originated in a human donor who donated a stem cell graft to a child with acute myeloid leukemia. This CDR3 is CASSSQPAYEQYF. DNA of the CDR3: TGCGCCAGCAGCTCGCAGCCCGCCTACGAGCAGTACTTC.